A single sample gave rise to the 7 T cell receptor beta chains below, sequenced in a study of T cell repertoires in ileal Crohn's disease. Time point defined: inflamed ileum from the surgical specimen. Generated by immunoSEQ multiplex PCR, the TCRdb table keeps only in-frame clones and is missing some. The repertoire includes about 16,000 clones, approximately 92% of them detected once, and approximately 6.5% sits in the top ten. What was sequenced was ileal tissue. The receptors were sampled from an adult with Crohn's disease.

This sequence joins TRBV6-5 and TRBJ2-2; D not certain. The V end was cut by 8 bases, the J end by 6 bases, with 13 bases between. The CDR3 contains 13 residues. From germline, CDR1 is MNHEY and CDR2 SVGAGI. The CDR3 DNA follows: TGTGCCAGCTTTTCTGGCCGACCCGGGGAGCTGTTTTTT. Its translation: CASFSGRPGELFF.

The chain combines TRBV5-1 with TRBJ2-2; 7 nucleotides align to TRBD1. The CDR3 is 15 amino acids. Germline V gene sequence: CDR1 SGHRS, CDR2 YFSETQ. Unmatched junction bases numbered 2, after V lost 0 bases and J lost 3 bases. This chain's CDR3 is CASSLEGADTGELFF. CDR3 DNA sequence: TGCGCCAGCAGCTTGGAGGGGGCCGACACCGGGGAGCTGTTTTTT.

The rearrangement links TRBV5-6 to TRBJ2-3, with 8 bases lining up with TRBD2. The germline V gene encodes CDR1 SGHDT and CDR2 YYEEEE. The CDR3 length is 15 residues. Losses at the gene ends were 4 bases for V and 1 base for J; bases not matched to a gene: 5. The CDR3 DNA is TGTGCCAGCAGCCTCACTAGCGGTCGCACAGATACGCAGTATTTT. The encoded protein is CASSLTSGRTDTQYF.

The chain uses TRBV19 and TRBJ1-5; D is ambiguous. Trimming took 4 bases from V and 7 from J, leaving 11 bases between them. CDR3 length equals 13 residues. The germline CDR1 and CDR2 sequences are LNHDA and SQIVND (reference sequence). CDR3 protein: CASSRGSRQPQHF. DNA for the CDR3: TGTGCCAGTAGTAGGGGTTCGCGCCAGCCCCAGCATTTT.

The genes are TRBV19 and TRBJ1-5, with D possibly being TRBD1 (5 bases). Trimming took off 4 bases at V and 2 bases at J, with 12 bases between the two ends. Germline lookup yields CDR1 LNHDA and CDR2 SQIVND (reference sequence). This CDR3 has 15 residues. The CDR3 is CASSKTGSGNQPQHF. The CDR3 DNA is TGTGCCAGTAGTAAAACAGGTAGTGGCAATCAGCCCCAGCATTTT.

This chain uses TRBV7-9 with TRBJ1-1, with 7 bases aligning to TRBD1. The CDR3 is 14 residues long. With V trimmed by 5 bases and J by 4 bases, 7 bases remained unmatched. CDR1 is SEHNR and CDR2 is FQNEAQ in the germline V gene (reference sequence). CDR3: CASSPRQGSTEAFF. Here the CDR3 DNA reads TGTGCCAGCAGCCCTCGACAGGGTAGCACTGAAGCTTTCTTT.

The rearrangement uses TRBV21-1 and TRBJ1-6; the table's D call TRBD1 went unverified against the DNA. TRBV21-1 is recorded as a pseudogene. This CDR3 is 15 amino acids long. CDR3 in DNA: TGTGCCAGCAGCAGCCGACAGATAGATAATTCACCCCTCCACTTT. Translation gives CASSSRQIDNSPLHF.